These 24 T cell receptor beta chains came from one sample sequenced in a study of neoadjuvant anti-PD-1 for oral cavity cancer. Method: immunoSEQ multiplex PCR; TCRdb's copy keeps in-frame clones and lacks some. The table has 9,300 or so clones, around 75% seen once. Time point reported: after neoadjuvant nivolumab, at surgical resection. Sequences were derived from PBMCs, sampled after nivolumab (anti-PD-1) treatment. All receptors come from a person aged 35 to 85 with oral cavity squamous cell carcinoma.

A remark on this clone: At the DNA level, this CDR3 is encoded by other sequences in the same sample as well. This chain connects TRBV7-9 to TRBJ2-7; D uncertain. The CDR3 is 15 residues long. Trimming took 5 bases from V and 5 from J, leaving 19 bases between them. From germline, CDR1 is SEHNR and CDR2 FQNEAQ (reference sequence). The DNA for the CDR3 is TGTGCCAGCAGCGACCGAGGCGGTAGTTTAAACGAGCAGTACTTC. It codes for CASSDRGGSLNEQYF.

The rearrangement links TRBV6-4 to TRBJ2-7, with TRBD2 identical over 7 bases. Germline loops: CDR1 MRHNA, CDR2 SNTAGT. With 0 bases clipped from V and 4 bases from J, the junction kept 12 bases outside the gene matches. CDR3 length equals 17 residues. The CDR3 spells CASSDSEGGDGDYEQYF. DNA of the CDR3: TGTGCCAGCAGTGACTCAGAGGGAGGGGACGGCGATTACGAGCAGTACTTC.

V gene TRBV5-1 combines with J gene TRBJ1-6, with D perhaps matching TRBD1 (5 bases). The V end lost 3 bases, the J end lost 9 bases, and 10 bases lay between the germline ends. CDR3 size: 13 residues. CDR1 is SGHRS, CDR2 YFSETQ, per germline. The DNA of the CDR3 is TGCGCCAGCAGCTCCGGCCAGGGTTCACCCCTCCACTTT. This sequence encodes CASSSGQGSPLHF.

This clone occurred a few times. The chain uses TRBV5-1 and TRBJ1-2; D not resolved. This CDR3 contains 14 residues. CDR1 is SGHRS and CDR2 is YFSETQ in the germline V gene. Trimming removed 1 base from V and 4 bases from J, with 11 bases in between. The CDR3 sequence is CASSLQNPSYGYTF. Here the CDR3 DNA reads TGCGCCAGCAGCTTGCAGAATCCCTCCTATGGCTACACCTTC.

The chain combines TRBV11-1 with TRBJ2-6; a possible D gene is TRBD2 (6 bases). Trimming pared 5 bases from V and 4 bases from J, leaving 12 bases between. Germline CDR1 SGHAT, CDR2 FQDESV (reference sequence). This CDR3 region has 15 residues. This chain's CDR3 is CASSLREAGANVLTF. The CDR3 nucleotides are TGTGCCAGCAGCCTGAGGGAGGCAGGGGCCAACGTCCTGACTTTC.

The rearrangement joins TRBV27 to TRBJ1-2; no clear D gene. The CDR3 contains 14 residues. CDR1 MNHEY and CDR2 SMNVEV come from the germline V gene (reference sequence). The ends were cut back, 5 bases at V and 8 bases at J, with 18 bases in the middle. The CDR3 coding sequence is TGTGCCAGCAGTCTCAGTCGGACGGATTGGGGCTACACCTTC. Protein sequence: CASSLSRTDWGYTF.

This clone appeared a few times. The rearrangement joins TRBV5-1 to TRBJ2-1; possibly TRBD2 for D (5 bases). CDR3 size: 16 residues. V was shortened by 4 bases and J by 2 bases, with 16 bases between the two germline ends. In germline, CDR1 is SGHRS, CDR2 YFSETQ. The CDR3 coding sequence is TGCGCCAGCAGCCCGCGTGCGAGCGGAGCCTACAATGAGCAGTTCTTC. Protein sequence: CASSPRASGAYNEQFF.

The V and J genes are TRBV29-1 and TRBJ2-2, with no clear D. Germline V gives CDR1 SQVTM, CDR2 ANQGSEA. CDR3 length: 14 amino acids. V was pared by 6 bases and J by 0 bases, with 11 bases between. This chain's CDR3 is CSVPLGSNTGELFF. The CDR3 bases are TGCAGCGTCCCCCTGGGGTCGAACACCGGGGAGCTGTTTTTT.

The V and J genes are TRBV7-8 and TRBJ2-7; TRBD1 might be the D (5 bases). The CDR3 has 15 residues. Germline CDR1 is SGHVS and CDR2 is FQNEAQ. Between the trimmed V and J ends, which lost 5 bases and 2 bases, there was a span of 16 bases. CDR3 in amino acids: CASSGGAGSPYEQYF. The CDR3 bases are TGTGCCAGCAGCGGTGGGGCAGGCAGCCCCTACGAGCAGTACTTC.

The chain recombines TRBV18 with TRBJ1-1; D is uncertain. V was clipped by 4 bases and J by 5 bases, with 8 bases between them. From germline, CDR1 is KGHSH and CDR2 LQKENI. CDR3 length: 12 residues. The CDR3 coding sequence is TGTGCCAGCTCACGAATAGGTACTGAAGCTTTCTTT. It specifies CASSRIGTEAFF.

The V and J genes are TRBV14 and TRBJ1-1; D uncertain. This CDR3 is built from 12 residues. Trimming pared 1 base from V and 7 bases from J, leaving 7 bases between. CDR1 is SGHDN, CDR2 FVKESK, per germline. The CDR3 DNA is TGTGCCAGCAGCCAAGGGTTTGGTGAAGCTTTCTTT. The encoded protein is CASSQGFGEAFF.

The chain is built from TRBV5-5 and TRBJ1-1; 10 positions match TRBD1. The junction had 18 bases not matched to a gene; V was cut back by 4 bases and J by 0 bases. This CDR3 spans 20 amino acids. Germline loops: CDR1 SGHKS, CDR2 YYEKEE (reference sequence). CDR3 residues: CASSRSTGTGVGRMNTEAFF. CDR3 coding DNA: TGTGCCAGCAGCCGCTCAACCGGGACAGGGGTCGGGAGGATGAACACTGAAGCTTTCTTT.

The V call is TRBV7-9, the J call TRBJ1-2; D possibly corresponds to TRBD1 (5 bases). The CDR3 totals 13 residues. Trimming cost V 8 bases and J 3 bases, with 13 bases left between them. Germline V gene lookup returns CDR1 SEHNR and CDR2 FQNEAQ (reference sequence). CDR3 sequence: CASSSGGDYGYTF. DNA for the CDR3: TGTGCCAGCTCCTCTGGGGGGGACTATGGCTACACCTTC.

As regards this clone: It is unclear where the CDR3 begins or ends on the DNA, so no DNA is shown, and the CDR3 is as TCRdb lists it. The V gene is TRBV27, the J gene TRBJ1-1. Germline CDR1 is MNHEY and CDR2 is SMNVEV (reference sequence). The CDR3 is made up of 16 amino acids, end residues included. CDR3 protein: CASSSSETRGSTEAFF.

The rearrangement links TRBV28 to TRBJ2-3; 7 bases match TRBD1. The trim removed 3 bases at V and 4 bases at J, leaving 7 bases unmatched. The CDR3 extends over 15 amino acids. Germline V gives CDR1 MDHEN, CDR2 SYDVKM. This CDR3 reads CASSFTRGLADTQYF. The CDR3 bases are TGTGCCAGCAGTTTTACAAGGGGGCTGGCAGATACGCAGTATTTT.

This clone was counted a few times. The V call is TRBV19, the J call TRBJ2-5, with 11 bases fitting TRBD2. The CDR3 is 16 amino acids. V lost 3 bases, J lost 2 bases, and 5 bases stayed unmatched. Per the germline V gene, CDR1 is LNHDA and CDR2 is SQIVND (reference sequence). CDR3 loop: CASSMMVAGGQETQYF. In DNA form, the CDR3 reads TGTGCCAGTAGTATGATGGTAGCGGGGGGGCAAGAGACCCAGTACTTC.

V is TRBV19 and J is TRBJ2-3; D gene unclear. Germline V lookup: CDR1 LNHDA, CDR2 SQIVND (reference sequence). This CDR3 region has 14 residues. Trimming left V 7 bases short and J 0 bases short, with 11 bases between. The CDR3 protein is CASTFMSSTDTQYF. In DNA, the CDR3 is TGTGCCAGTACCTTTATGTCGAGCACAGATACGCAGTATTTT.

This clone was detected only once. The V gene is TRBV6-5, the J gene TRBJ1-5, with 8 bases aligning to TRBD1. The CDR3 totals 15 residues. Trimming at V came to 4 bases and at J to 6 bases, leaving 8 bases not matched to a gene. CDR1 and CDR2 from the germline V gene are MNHEY and SVGAGI. CDR3 loop: CASSSDRGGSQPQHF. The CDR3 bases are TGTGCCAGCAGTTCAGACAGGGGTGGTAGTCAGCCCCAGCATTTT.

The rearrangement uses TRBV7-3 and TRBJ2-1, with 10 bases that match TRBD2. The J segment lost 8 bases and the V segment lost 5 bases, leaving 15 bases of the junction unmatched. Germline V gene data show CDR1 as SGHTA and CDR2 as FQGTGA. The CDR3 is made up of 17 amino acids. The CDR3 here is CASSIQGSGRGGDEQFF. The DNA for the CDR3 is TGTGCCAGCAGCATCCAGGGGAGCGGGAGGGGAGGAGATGAGCAGTTCTTC.

This clone was found a few times. This chain links TRBV6-4 with TRBJ1-1; D is possibly TRBD1 (6 bases). With 5 bases removed from V and 3 bases from J, the gap between germline ends came to 10 bases. This CDR3 contains 13 residues. CDR1 and CDR2 from the germline V gene are MRHNA and SNTAGT. The CDR3 DNA sequence: TGTGCCAGCAGTCAGGGGAGGGACACTGAAGCTTTCTTT. Protein product: CASSQGRDTEAFF.

J is TRBJ1-5 and V is TRBV5-1, with D perhaps TRBD1 (6 bases). CDR1 and CDR2 from the germline V gene are SGHRS and YFSETQ. CDR3 length: 15 residues. Trimming pared 1 base from V and 0 bases from J, leaving 8 bases between. In DNA form, the CDR3 reads TGCGCCAGCAGCTTGAGGGGGGATAGCAATCAGCCCCAGCATTTT. Its protein product is CASSLRGDSNQPQHF.

There are a few counts of this clone. V is TRBV5-1 and J is TRBJ2-6; 8 bases map to TRBD1. V lost 4 bases to trimming and J lost 15 bases; unmatched junction nucleotides: 6. CDR1 is SGHRS, CDR2 YFSETQ, per germline. The CDR3 length is 12 residues. The CDR3 reads CASSSGQGTLTF. The CDR3 bases are TGCGCCAGCAGCAGCGGACAGGGAACCCTGACTTTC.

The chain links TRBV7-2 to TRBJ1-5; D perhaps matches TRBD1 (6 bases). The CDR3 sequence is 16 residues long. From germline, CDR1 is SGHTA and CDR2 FQGNSA. The ends were cut back, 5 bases at V and 2 bases at J, with 16 bases in the middle. CDR3 in amino acids: CASSLKGGPGNQPQHF. DNA for the CDR3: TGTGCCAGCAGCCTAAAGGGGGGCCCGGGCAATCAGCCCCAGCATTTT.

The CDR3 nucleotides read TGTGCCAGCAGTGTCGCCGGGACAGATAACTATGGCTACACCTTC. Its translation: CASSVAGTDNYGYTF. This chain connects TRBV6-1 to TRBJ1-2; 7 bases are shared with TRBD1. Trimming took 4 bases from V and 1 from J; bases not matched to a gene: 6. CDR3 length: 15 residues. The germline V gene encodes CDR1 MNHNS and CDR2 SASEGT.